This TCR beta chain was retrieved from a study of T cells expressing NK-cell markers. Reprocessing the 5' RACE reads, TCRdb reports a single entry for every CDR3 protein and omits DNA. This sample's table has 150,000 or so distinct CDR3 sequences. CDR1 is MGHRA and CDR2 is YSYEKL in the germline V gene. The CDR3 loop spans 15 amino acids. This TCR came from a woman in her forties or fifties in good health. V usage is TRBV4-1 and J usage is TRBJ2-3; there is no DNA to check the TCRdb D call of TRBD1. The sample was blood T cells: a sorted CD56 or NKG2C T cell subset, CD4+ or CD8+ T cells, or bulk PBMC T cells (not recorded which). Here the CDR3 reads CASSPWTGGDDTQYF.